The next 7 T cell receptor beta chains were all read from a single sample in a study of vaccination and CD4 T cells after COVID-19. Time point noted: late sampling 161 to 241 days after vaccination in a few convalescent patients. Treatment of the sample: roughly 11-day PBMC culture with coronavirus spike peptide pools or control peptides (ViraFEST assay). Antigen specificity for these receptors is unknown. The Oncomine TCR Beta short-read assay generated sequence data from the DNA of cultured CD4+ T cells. TCRdb itself ran the PCR reads through MiXCR, one entry per CDR3 protein. The sample has more than 15,000 distinct CDR3 sequences, about 50% seen once; the top ten hold 18%. The source was CD4+ T cells from blood, cultured in vitro, collected about 7 months after SARS-CoV-2 vaccination. The receptor source for this set is a human donor who had recovered from COVID-19.

The table lists this clonotype with a count of one. This sequence joins TRBV18 and TRBJ1-1; D might be TRBD1 (5 bases). Per germline, CDR1 KGHSH and CDR2 LQKENI. Trimming took 6 bases from V and 6 from J, leaving 14 bases between them. The CDR3 loop spans 13 amino acids. For the CDR3, the DNA is TGTGCCAGCTCTTCCGGTGGGGGGGCTGAAGCTTTCTTT. It codes for CASSSGGGAEAFF.

The chain couples TRBV20-1 to TRBJ1-3; 7 bases are a match to TRBD1. Germline V lookup: CDR1 DFQATT, CDR2 SNEGSKA (reference sequence). V lost 6 bases, J lost 0 bases, and 5 bases stayed unmatched. The CDR3 is 14 residues long. The CDR3 region is CSAINRGSGNTIYF. The CDR3 DNA sequence: TGCAGTGCGATCAACAGGGGCTCTGGAAACACCATATATTTT.

This chain joins TRBV7-9 and TRBJ2-1; D is undetermined. The germline V gene encodes CDR1 SEHNR and CDR2 FQNEAQ (reference sequence). V lost 1 base and J lost 6, with 10 bases in between. This CDR3 is built from 14 residues. The CDR3 is CASSLGLSPNEQFF. The DNA for the CDR3 is TGTGCCAGCAGCTTAGGTTTGAGTCCCAATGAGCAGTTCTTC.

The chain links TRBV11-2 to TRBJ1-1; 7 bases match TRBD1. This CDR3 region has 15 residues. The V gene's germline CDR1 is SGHAT and CDR2 FQNNGV. Trimming removed 2 bases from V and 3 bases from J; junction bases left unmatched: 6. The DNA for the CDR3 is TGTGCCAGCAGCTTAACCTCAGGGGGAGACACTGAAGCTTTCTTT. Translation gives CASSLTSGGDTEAFF.

The genes are TRBV7-6 and TRBJ1-5, with D maybe TRBD1 (6 bases). The V end lost 5 bases, the J end lost 6 bases, and 17 bases lay between the germline ends. Germline V gives CDR1 SGHVS, CDR2 FNYEAQ. The CDR3 has 15 amino acids. CDR3 DNA sequence: TGTGCCAGCAGCCCTTGGGGGGGGGCAGGTCAGCCCCAGCATTTT. Protein sequence: CASSPWGGAGQPQHF.

This clonotype has just a few counts. The gene calls are TRBV20-1 and TRBJ2-7; 9 nucleotides match TRBD1. The CDR3 covers 15 residues. With 0 bases clipped from V and 4 bases from J, the junction kept 7 bases outside the gene matches. Germline V lookup: CDR1 DFQATT, CDR2 SNEGSKA (reference sequence). The CDR3 loop is CSARDPTGGIYEQYF. Written as DNA, the CDR3 is TGCAGTGCTAGAGATCCGACAGGGGGAATATACGAGCAGTACTTC.

The J gene is TRBJ2-7, the V gene TRBV7-8; 8 nucleotides line up with TRBD2. V shed 2 bases and J 2 bases; nucleotides not matched to a gene: 2. CDR3 length equals 14 residues. In germline, CDR1 is SGHVS, CDR2 FQNEAQ. The CDR3, as DNA: TGTGCCAGCAGCTTACGCGGGAGGCCCTACGAGCAGTACTTC. Encoded protein: CASSLRGRPYEQYF.